A selection of T cell receptor beta chains follows, all from one sample in a study of shared clonotypes between healthy human individuals. Clones were read by immunoSEQ multiplex PCR, and TCRdb kept only the in-frame ones, dropping some. The repertoire holds about 1 million clones, with roughly 80% as singletons. The sequencing sample was made of memory CD4+ T cells sorted from blood. The receptors originated from a man younger than 30 in good health. The CDR3 runs from the conserved cysteine through the conserved F or W. D genes are given only for firm matches. The listing skips clone size in some rows; elsewhere it reads once, few, many or a size class.

j_gene: TRBJ2-3
abundance: -
d_gene: -
v_gene: TRBV5-1
CDR3nt: TGCGCCAGCAGATTGTTCAGCACAGATACGCAGTATTTT
CDR3aa: CASRLFSTDTQYF

j_gene: TRBJ1-6
abundance: many
d_gene: -
v_gene: TRBV4-3
CDR3nt: TGCGCCAGCAGCCAAGATGGGGGGCGGGGTTCACCCCTCCACTTT
CDR3aa: CASSQDGGRGSPLHF

j_gene: TRBJ2-2
abundance: -
d_gene: TRBD1
v_gene: TRBV6-5
CDR3nt: TGTGCCAGCAGTTACGCCTCAGGGGGCGGCACCGGGGAGCTGTTTTTT
CDR3aa: CASSYASGGGTGELFF

j_gene: TRBJ1-1
abundance: -
d_gene: -
v_gene: TRBV6-1
CDR3nt: TGTGCCAGCAGTGCCATTAACACTGAAGCTTTCTTT
CDR3aa: CASSAINTEAFF

j_gene: TRBJ2-5
abundance: -
d_gene: TRBD2
v_gene: TRBV7-9
CDR3nt: TGTGCCAGCAGCTTGCACGGGACTAGCGGGAGCGGGACCCAGTACTTC
CDR3aa: CASSLHGTSGSGTQYF

j_gene: TRBJ1-3
abundance: -
d_gene: -
v_gene: TRBV6-1
CDR3nt: TGTGCCAGCAGTGAAGCCTTTTCCACAGGTATGCGTGGAAACACCATATATTTT
CDR3aa: CASSEAFSTGMRGNTIYF

j_gene: TRBJ2-5
abundance: -
d_gene: -
v_gene: TRBV15
CDR3nt: TGTGCCACCAGCAGAGATCTGAAGACCCAGTACTTC
CDR3aa: CATSRDLKTQYF

j_gene: TRBJ2-5
abundance: -
d_gene: TRBD2
v_gene: TRBV5-4
CDR3nt: TGTGCCAGCCGAGGGGGACTAGTCGGAGAGACCCAGTACTTC
CDR3aa: CASRGGLVGETQYF

j_gene: TRBJ1-2
abundance: -
d_gene: -
v_gene: TRBV5-4
CDR3nt: TGTGCCAGCAGCTTGGTTAGACGGGTCGATGGCTACACCTTC
CDR3aa: CASSLVRRVDGYTF

j_gene: TRBJ1-1
abundance: many
d_gene: TRBD1
v_gene: TRBV5-1
CDR3nt: TGCGCCAGCAGCCCCACAGGGGGAAACACTGAAGCTTTCTTT
CDR3aa: CASSPTGGNTEAFF

j_gene: TRBJ2-5
abundance: -
d_gene: TRBD2
v_gene: TRBV7-2
CDR3nt: TGTGCCAGCAGCTTATTCCCTAGCGGGATTCAAGAGACCCAGTACTTC
CDR3aa: CASSLFPSGIQETQYF

j_gene: TRBJ1-1
abundance: -
d_gene: -
v_gene: TRBV14
CDR3nt: TGTGCCAGCAGCCAAGTGGGGGGGATGGGGACTGAAGCTTTCTTT
CDR3aa: CASSQVGGMGTEAFF

j_gene: TRBJ2-7
abundance: -
d_gene: TRBD2
v_gene: TRBV19
CDR3nt: TGTGCCAGTACCCCTGAATGGGCTAGCGGATCCTACGAGCAGTACTTC
CDR3aa: CASTPEWASGSYEQYF

j_gene: TRBJ2-4
abundance: once
d_gene: -
v_gene: TRBV19
CDR3nt: TGTGCCAGTAGCCCCCGTTGGGGGAGCATTCAGTACTTC
CDR3aa: CASSPRWGSIQYF

j_gene: TRBJ2-1
abundance: -
d_gene: TRBD2
v_gene: TRBV18
CDR3nt: TGTGCCAGCTCACCACCTGGCGGGGGTTACAATGAGCAGTTCTTC
CDR3aa: CASSPPGGGYNEQFF

j_gene: TRBJ2-7
abundance: few
d_gene: TRBD2
v_gene: TRBV6-1
CDR3nt: TGTGCCAGCAGCGGACTAGCGAACTCCTACGAGCAGTACTTC
CDR3aa: CASSGLANSYEQYF

j_gene: TRBJ2-5
abundance: -
d_gene: -
v_gene: TRBV9
CDR3nt: TGTGCCAGCAGCGATCGGGGGAACCAAGAGACCCAGTACTTC
CDR3aa: CASSDRGNQETQYF

j_gene: TRBJ2-2
abundance: many
d_gene: -
v_gene: TRBV10-2
CDR3nt: TGCGCCAGCAGTGTATTCCCCACCGGGGAGCTGTTTTTT
CDR3aa: CASSVFPTGELFF

j_gene: TRBJ1-1
abundance: -
d_gene: TRBD1
v_gene: TRBV10-3
CDR3nt: TGTGCCATCAATGAAGGACAGGGGAGAGCTTTCTTT
CDR3aa: CAINEGQGRAFF

j_gene: TRBJ1-2
abundance: once
d_gene: TRBD1
v_gene: TRBV5-4
CDR3nt: TGTGCCAGCAGCTTACCGGACAGGGGGCTCTCGGGCTACACCTTC
CDR3aa: CASSLPDRGLSGYTF

j_gene: TRBJ1-4
abundance: -
d_gene: -
v_gene: TRBV14
CDR3nt: TGTGCCAGCAGCCAGCTTGACCGGGACAATGAAAAACTGTTTTTT
CDR3aa: CASSQLDRDNEKLFF

j_gene: TRBJ2-2
abundance: -
d_gene: TRBD2
v_gene: TRBV10-2
CDR3nt: TGCGCCACCGAGGGACTAGCGAACACCGGGGAGCTGTTTTTT
CDR3aa: CATEGLANTGELFF

j_gene: TRBJ1-5
abundance: -
d_gene: -
v_gene: TRBV19
CDR3nt: TGTGCCAGTAGTATTGGGGCAGGGACCATCAATCAGCCCCAGCATTTT
CDR3aa: CASSIGAGTINQPQHF

j_gene: TRBJ2-7
abundance: once
d_gene: -
v_gene: TRBV2
CDR3nt: TGTGCCAGCCTACGAGGACCGGTTTATTACGAGCAGTACTTC
CDR3aa: CASLRGPVYYEQYF

j_gene: TRBJ1-5
abundance: -
d_gene: TRBD1
v_gene: TRBV15
CDR3nt: TGTGCCACCAGCGACCGACAGGGGGTCAATCAGCCCCAGCATTTT
CDR3aa: CATSDRQGVNQPQHF

j_gene: TRBJ1-3
abundance: -
d_gene: -
v_gene: TRBV5-4
CDR3nt: TGTGCCAGCAGCTTGATGGGCACAACGAGCTCTGGAAACACCATATATTTT
CDR3aa: CASSLMGTTSSGNTIYF

j_gene: TRBJ2-3
abundance: -
d_gene: -
v_gene: TRBV30
CDR3nt: TGTGCCTGGACGACCCTGGGCCCAGATACGCAGTATTTT
CDR3aa: CAWTTLGPDTQYF

j_gene: TRBJ2-7
abundance: -
d_gene: -
v_gene: TRBV7-3
CDR3nt: TGTGCCAGCAGCTCGGGCCCTAGCTCCTACGAGCAGTACTTC
CDR3aa: CASSSGPSSYEQYF

j_gene: TRBJ2-4
abundance: -
d_gene: -
v_gene: TRBV4-1
CDR3nt: TGCGCCAGCAGCCAAGGATCACTAGAAAGACAGAGGAACATTCAGTACTTC
CDR3aa: CASSQGSLERQRNIQYF

j_gene: TRBJ2-1
abundance: -
d_gene: TRBD2
v_gene: TRBV19
CDR3nt: TGTGCCAGTAGTCCGGGGGGTCCTGGACAGTTCTTC
CDR3aa: CASSPGGPGQFF

j_gene: TRBJ2-1
abundance: -
d_gene: -
v_gene: TRBV5-1
CDR3nt: TGCGCCAGCAGCTTGGACGGGAGCCAGCTCAATGAGCAGTTCTTC
CDR3aa: CASSLDGSQLNEQFF

j_gene: TRBJ1-6
abundance: -
d_gene: -
v_gene: TRBV4-1
CDR3nt: TGCGCCAGCAGCCAAATCGGGGCGGGGGGCGGCCAGCCCCTCCACTTT
CDR3aa: CASSQIGAGGGQPLHF

j_gene: TRBJ2-2
abundance: -
d_gene: TRBD2
v_gene: TRBV7-8
CDR3nt: TGTGCCAGCAGCTGGAAGGGACTAGCGGGAGCTCGGGCCGGGGAGCTGTTTTTT
CDR3aa: CASSWKGLAGARAGELFF

j_gene: TRBJ1-1
abundance: few
d_gene: -
v_gene: TRBV11-2
CDR3nt: TGTGCCAGCAGGGATGCAGGGGTCACTGAAGCTTTCTTT
CDR3aa: CASRDAGVTEAFF

j_gene: TRBJ2-7
abundance: -
d_gene: -
v_gene: TRBV7-2
CDR3nt: TGTGCCAGCAGCCCCAGGGGCTTCTACGAGCAGTACTTC
CDR3aa: CASSPRGFYEQYF

j_gene: TRBJ1-5
abundance: -
d_gene: -
v_gene: TRBV19
CDR3nt: TGTGCCAGTAGTATAGCCCAGTATAGCAATCAGCCCCAGCATTTT
CDR3aa: CASSIAQYSNQPQHF

j_gene: TRBJ2-5
abundance: few
d_gene: -
v_gene: TRBV28
CDR3nt: TGTGCCAGCAGCCGAGGCGGCCAAGAGACCCAGTACTTC
CDR3aa: CASSRGGQETQYF

j_gene: TRBJ1-3
abundance: -
d_gene: -
v_gene: TRBV7-2
CDR3nt: TGTGCCAGCAGCTTAGGCCCGCCCGGAAACACCATATATTTT
CDR3aa: CASSLGPPGNTIYF

j_gene: TRBJ1-2
abundance: -
d_gene: -
v_gene: TRBV30
CDR3nt: TGTGCCTGGATGGGAGGGTCCGGCTACACCTTC
CDR3aa: CAWMGGSGYTF

j_gene: TRBJ2-7
abundance: few
d_gene: -
v_gene: TRBV7-2
CDR3nt: TGTGCCAGCAGCCCCGGATGGGGCGGCGAGCAGTACTTC
CDR3aa: CASSPGWGGEQYF

j_gene: TRBJ2-1
abundance: -
d_gene: TRBD1
v_gene: TRBV27
CDR3nt: TGTGCCAGCAGCCATCCGGGACAGGGCCTTTACCGCGAATCCCCACACAATGAGCAGTTCTTC
CDR3aa: CASSHPGQGLYRESPHNEQFF